A selection of T cell receptor beta chains follows, all from one sample in a study of cytomegalovirus exposure and HLA in healthy donors. Profiling relied on immunoSEQ multiplex PCR, and the TCRdb table lists in-frame clones only, not all of them. This table holds roughly 120,000 clones, roughly 70% found once. Sequenced: PBMCs. The receptors shown here come from a man in his forties or fifties in good health and CMV-seropositive. Both conserved end residues are part of each CDR3. The D gene is left open where the match is weak. Clone size appears in some rows only: once, few, many, or a class for an expanded clone.

-,TRBJ2-7,-,TRBV7-9,CASSLAGAAMVEQYF,TGTGCCAGCAGCTTAGCGGGGGCCGCGATGGTGGAGCAGTACTTC
-,TRBJ1-4,-,TRBV7-2,CASSSLAGEKLFF,TGTGCCAGCAGCTCCCTGGCGGGTGAAAAACTGTTTTTT
TRBD2,TRBJ2-7,-,TRBV27,CASSRLAGGEQYF,TGTGCCAGCAGTCGCCTAGCGGGAGGCGAGCAGTACTTC
TRBD1,TRBJ1-1,-,TRBV19,CASSITGGRRTEAFF,TGTGCCAGTAGTATAACAGGGGGCCGACGGACTGAAGCTTTCTTT
TRBD2,TRBJ2-3,-,TRBV11-2,CASNRLAGADTQYF,TGTGCCAGCAATCGACTAGCGGGAGCCGATACGCAGTATTTT
TRBD1,TRBJ1-1,few,TRBV10-1,CASSDPGQHTEAFF,TGCGCCAGCAGTGATCCGGGACAGCACACTGAAGCTTTCTTT
-,TRBJ2-7,-,TRBV29-1,CSVNVLTSEQYF,TGCAGCGTGAATGTCTTAACATCCGAGCAGTACTTC
TRBD2,TRBJ2-3,few,TRBV28,CASQGTSGTDTQYF,TGTGCCAGCCAAGGGACTAGCGGCACAGATACGCAGTATTTT
TRBD1,TRBJ2-7,-,TRBV29-1,CSVAGQGTGEQYF,TGCAGCGTTGCCGGACAGGGAACCGGCGAGCAGTACTTC
TRBD1,TRBJ2-7,once,TRBV10-3,CAISEIPGQGAFEQYF,TGTGCCATCAGTGAAATCCCCGGACAGGGGGCATTTGAGCAGTACTTC
-,TRBJ2-7,-,TRBV6-6,CATRRRETNYEQYF,TGTGCCACCCGAAGGAGGGAAACCAACTACGAGCAGTACTTC
-,TRBJ2-4,-,TRBV28,CASLSGGAKNIQYF,TGTGCCAGCCTCTCCGGTGGTGCCAAAAACATTCAGTACTTC
TRBD1,TRBJ1-1,few,TRBV27,CASSLGTGGKAFF,TGTGCCAGCAGTTTAGGCACAGGGGGCAAAGCTTTCTTT
TRBD1,TRBJ1-1,-,TRBV5-4,CASSLQGAPTEAFF,TGTGCCAGCAGTCTACAGGGGGCGCCCACTGAAGCTTTCTTT
TRBD2,TRBJ2-3,-,TRBV28,CASSRRLTSGRFTDTQYF,TGTGCCAGCAGTCGCCGATTGACTAGCGGGAGATTCACAGATACGCAGTATTTT
TRBD2,TRBJ2-7,-,TRBV10-3,CASSVSTSGSYEQYF,TGTGCCAGCAGTGTCTCGACTAGCGGGAGCTACGAGCAGTACTTC
TRBD2,TRBJ2-1,-,TRBV4-2,CASSHGTSGNNEQFF,TGTGCCAGCAGCCATGGGACTAGCGGTAACAATGAGCAGTTCTTC
TRBD1,TRBJ1-2,-,TRBV18,CASSLIPGQGDNYGYTF,TGTGCCAGCTCACTAATCCCGGGACAGGGAGATAACTATGGCTACACCTTC
TRBD1,TRBJ1-2,-,TRBV10-3,CAISVSGQGNGYTF,TGTGCCATCAGTGTTTCGGGACAGGGAAATGGCTACACCTTC
-,TRBJ1-2,-,TRBV7-2,CASSQVGNYGYTF,TGTGCCAGCAGCCAAGTCGGGAACTATGGCTACACCTTC
TRBD2,TRBJ2-3,-,TRBV15,CATSSNLAGVLGDTQYF,TGTGCCACCAGCAGCAATCTAGCGGGAGTCTTAGGAGATACGCAGTATTTT
-,TRBJ1-5,-,TRBV28,CASGGGAGGNQPQHF,TGTGCCAGCGGAGGGGGGGCAGGTGGCAATCAGCCCCAGCATTTT
-,TRBJ2-7,-,TRBV6-1,CASSETGKGTYEQYF,TGTGCCAGCAGTGAAACAGGGAAAGGGACCTACGAGCAGTACTTC
-,TRBJ1-2,-,TRBV7-2,CASSGAGNGYTF,TGTGCCAGCAGCGGGGCGGGAAATGGCTACACCTTC
-,TRBJ1-6,-,TRBV2,CASYGGLGDSPLHF,TGTGCCAGCTACGGTGGGCTTGGTGATTCACCCCTCCACTTT
TRBD2,TRBJ2-3,-,TRBV14,CASSPSLGLAQDTQYF,TGTGCCAGCAGCCCCTCTTTAGGACTAGCCCAAGATACGCAGTATTTT
-,TRBJ1-6,-,TRBV5-8,CASSLRQYDSPLHF,TGTGCCAGCAGCTTGCGACAGTATGATTCACCCCTCCACTTT
-,TRBJ1-5,few,TRBV6-5,CASSPLRSDQPQHF,TGTGCCAGCAGTCCCCTTAGAAGTGATCAGCCCCAGCATTTT
TRBD1,TRBJ1-1,-,TRBV7-9,CASSTTGGEAFF,TGTGCCAGCAGCACGACAGGGGGTGAAGCTTTCTTT
-,TRBJ1-1,once,TRBV5-1,CASSQKDSANTEAFF,TGCGCCAGCAGCCAAAAAGACAGTGCGAACACTGAAGCTTTCTTT
-,TRBJ2-6,-,TRBV9,CASSVVPAGAGSGANVLTF,TGTGCCAGCAGCGTAGTTCCGGCAGGGGCTGGGTCTGGGGCCAACGTCCTGACTTTC
-,TRBJ2-7,-,TRBV4-1,CASSLRQDYEQYF,TGCGCCAGCAGCCTCCGACAGGACTACGAGCAGTACTTC
-,TRBJ1-1,few,TRBV5-1,CASSPGGNTEAFF,TGCGCCAGCAGCCCTGGGGGCAACACTGAAGCTTTCTTT
TRBD2,TRBJ2-7,-,TRBV29-1,CSVEIGVAGLSF,TGCAGCGTTGAAATCGGGGTAGCGGGACTCAGCTTC
TRBD1,TRBJ2-7,few,TRBV28,CASSLLAWGQGALKEQYF,TGTGCCAGCAGTTTATTAGCCTGGGGACAGGGGGCGCTTAAGGAGCAGTACTTC
TRBD1,TRBJ1-5,-,TRBV5-6,CASSPAGQGRNQPQHF,TGTGCCAGCAGCCCGGCAGGACAGGGCCGCAATCAGCCCCAGCATTTT
TRBD1,TRBJ2-2,-,TRBV19,CATDTGGRNGELFF,TGTGCCACAGATACAGGGGGCCGGAACGGGGAGCTGTTTTTT
TRBD1,TRBJ2-5,-,TRBV7-6,CASSRGPEETQYF,TGTGCCAGCAGCAGGGGGCCGGAGGAGACCCAGTACTTC
TRBD1,TRBJ2-7,-,TRBV9,CASSAGTVGYEQYF,TGTGCCAGCAGCGCCGGGACAGTCGGTTACGAGCAGTACTTC
-,TRBJ2-7,-,TRBV10-1,CASSEDLTYEQYF,TGCGCCAGCAGTGAGGACTTAACCTACGAGCAGTACTTC
-,TRBJ1-6,-,TRBV5-6,CASSLDQISPLHF,TGTGCCAGCAGCTTGGATCAGATTTCACCCCTCCACTTT
-,TRBJ2-7,-,TRBV5-1,CASSNTQGLISYEQYF,TGCGCCAGCAGCAACACCCAGGGGCTTATTTCCTACGAGCAGTACTTC
TRBD1,TRBJ2-1,-,TRBV9,CASSVAATGLPSTQFF,TGTGCCAGCAGCGTCGCTGCGACAGGGCTCCCGTCAACGCAGTTCTTC
TRBD1,TRBJ1-1,few,TRBV28,CASKRQGPTEAFF,TGTGCCAGCAAGAGACAGGGCCCCACTGAAGCTTTCTTT
TRBD1,TRBJ2-1,-,TRBV10-3,CAISDFQGASNEQFF,TGTGCCATCAGTGACTTTCAGGGGGCTAGCAATGAGCAGTTCTTC
TRBD2,TRBJ2-1,-,TRBV19,CASSPKIVCGRSSYNEQFF,TGTGCCAGTAGTCCCAAAATTGTTTGCGGGAGATCGTCCTACAATGAGCAGTTCTTC
TRBD1,TRBJ2-1,-,TRBV19,CASSRGQGVYNEQFF,TGTGCCAGTAGTAGGGGACAGGGGGTTTACAATGAGCAGTTCTTC
TRBD1,TRBJ2-7,-,TRBV7-2,CASSTGQGHYEQYF,TGTGCCAGCAGCACGGGACAGGGCCACTACGAGCAGTACTTC
-,TRBJ2-7,medium-sized,TRBV28,CASDAPGRGGYEQYF,TGTGCCAGCGACGCCCCGGGACGAGGGGGCTACGAGCAGTACTTC
TRBD1,TRBJ2-5,-,TRBV18,CASSPTGESETQYF,TGTGCCAGCTCACCGACAGGGGAGTCAGAGACCCAGTACTTC
TRBD2,TRBJ2-3,once,TRBV5-4,CASSWGGSVTDTQYF,TGTGCCAGCAGCTGGGGGGGGTCTGTTACAGATACGCAGTATTTT
-,TRBJ1-6,-,TRBV5-1,CASSWVGGAGSSPLHF,TGCGCCAGCAGCTGGGTCGGGGGGGCAGGGAGTTCACCCCTCCACTTT
-,TRBJ2-1,-,TRBV6-6,CASNLRTSYNEQFF,TGTGCCAGCAATCTAAGGACTTCCTACAATGAGCAGTTCTTC
-,TRBJ2-7,-,TRBV29-1,CSVQQDSFYEQYF,TGCAGCGTTCAGCAGGACAGTTTTTACGAGCAGTACTTC
-,TRBJ2-4,-,TRBV29-1,CSVASVAKNIQYF,TGCAGCGTAGCTTCCGTAGCCAAAAACATTCAGTACTTC